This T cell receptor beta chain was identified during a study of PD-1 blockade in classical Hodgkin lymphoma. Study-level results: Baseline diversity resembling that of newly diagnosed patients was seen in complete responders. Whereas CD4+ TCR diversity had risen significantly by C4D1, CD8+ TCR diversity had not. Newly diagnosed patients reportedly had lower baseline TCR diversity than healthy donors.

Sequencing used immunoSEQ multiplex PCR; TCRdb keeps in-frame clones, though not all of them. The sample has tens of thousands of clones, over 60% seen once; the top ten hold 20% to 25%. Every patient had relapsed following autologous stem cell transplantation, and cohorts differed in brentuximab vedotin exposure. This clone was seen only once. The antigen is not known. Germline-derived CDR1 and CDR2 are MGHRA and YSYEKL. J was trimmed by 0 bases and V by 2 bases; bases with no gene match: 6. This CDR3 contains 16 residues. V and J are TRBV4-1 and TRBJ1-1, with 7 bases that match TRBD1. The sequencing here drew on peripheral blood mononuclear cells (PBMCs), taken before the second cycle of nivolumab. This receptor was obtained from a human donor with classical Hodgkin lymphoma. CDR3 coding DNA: TGCGCCAGCAGCCAAATGTACAGGGGTTTGAACACTGAAGCTTTCTTT. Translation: CASSQMYRGLNTEAFF.